One and the same sample provided the 30 T cell receptor beta chains below, sequenced in a study of blood T cell repertoires in COVID-19 (dated by TCRdb to 2018 to 2021). Libraries came from the immunoSEQ multiplex PCR assay. The table comes from immuneACCESS by way of TCRdb, which keeps in-frame sequences with V and J called. Part of the clones is missing from these tables; in studies checked, under half for an unresolved V gene and the rest for unknown reasons. Across this sample there are roughly 250,000 clones, with approximately 90% seen only once. The top ten hold less than 0.9% of the sample. What was sequenced was PBMCs or T cells enriched from blood (not recorded which). The receptors come from a man in his forties or fifties who had been exposed to COVID-19.

V and J are TRBV4-2 and TRBJ2-1; TRBD2 matches at 11 bases. From germline, CDR1 is LGHNA and CDR2 YNFKEQ. This CDR3 has 15 residues. Trimming at V came to 3 bases and at J to 9 bases, leaving 7 bases not matched to a gene. The CDR3 reads CASSHRLAGTGEQFF. CDR3 coding DNA: TGTGCCAGCAGCCACCGACTAGCGGGGACGGGTGAGCAGTTCTTC.

The V gene is TRBV5-1, the J gene TRBJ1-2, with unresolved D. From germline, CDR1 is SGHRS and CDR2 YFSETQ. This CDR3 has 13 amino acids. V gave up 2 bases and J gave up 1 base, with 6 bases separating them. The CDR3 loop is CASSLNFNYGYTF. The DNA of the CDR3 is TGCGCCAGCAGCTTAAACTTTAACTATGGCTACACCTTC.

This rearrangement joins TRBV19 to TRBJ2-5; a weak D match, TRBD2 (6 bases). This CDR3 is built from 13 residues. The V gene's germline CDR1 is LNHDA and CDR2 SQIVND (reference sequence). Trimming cost V 2 bases and J 5 bases, with 9 bases left between them. The CDR3 DNA follows: TGTGCCAGTAGTATAAGGGAGGCGGAGACCCAGTACTTC. Translation: CASSIREAETQYF.

The V call is TRBV5-4, the J call TRBJ2-2; 9 positions match TRBD1. The CDR3 is made up of 17 amino acids. Germline CDR1 is SGHNT and CDR2 is YYREEE (reference sequence). V lost 4 bases to trimming and J lost 2 bases; unmatched junction nucleotides: 9. The CDR3 region is CASSRGQGRVNTGELFF. The CDR3 bases are TGTGCCAGCAGCCGAGGACAGGGGAGGGTTAACACCGGGGAGCTGTTTTTT.

The chain couples TRBV4-1 to TRBJ2-7; 9 nucleotides match TRBD1. The CDR3 totals 15 residues. Unmatched junction bases numbered 2, after V lost 0 bases and J lost 2 bases. Germline values: CDR1 MGHRA, CDR2 YSYEKL. The CDR3 DNA sequence: TGCGCCAGCAGCCAAGATAGGACAGGGGCCTACGAGCAGTACGTC. Protein: CASSQDRTGAYEQYV.

The J gene is TRBJ2-3, the V gene TRBV28, with 11 bases identical to TRBD2. The CDR3 has 20 residues. Looked up from germline, CDR1 is MDHEN and CDR2 is SYDVKM. J gave up 4 bases and V 1 base, and 16 bases lay outside the gene matches. The CDR3 DNA reads TGTGCCAGCAGTTTATATTCCCCGAGAGTTAGCGGGGGGGCGTCAGATACGCAGTATTTT. It specifies CASSLYSPRVSGGASDTQYF.

The chain employs TRBV18 and TRBJ1-4; D call uncertain. Trimming took 6 bases from V and 0 from J, leaving 5 bases between them. Looked up from germline, CDR1 is KGHSH and CDR2 is LQKENI. This CDR3 has 13 amino acids. CDR3 loop: CASSQATNEKLFF. DNA for the CDR3: TGTGCCAGCTCCCAGGCAACTAATGAAAAACTGTTTTTT.

The J gene is TRBJ1-5, the V gene TRBV29-1, with D possibly matching TRBD1 (6 bases). V was shortened by 5 bases and J by 5 bases, with 13 bases between the two germline ends. The CDR3 consists of 13 residues. Germline CDR1 and CDR2: SQVTM and ANQGSEA. The CDR3: CSVFVQGDQPQHF. CDR3 DNA: TGCAGCGTTTTCGTACAGGGTGATCAGCCCCAGCATTTT.

Remarks on this clone: A read error may account for a junction end that differs from germline. The V gene is TRBV13, the J gene TRBJ2-1; D not resolved. The CDR3 is made up of 12 amino acids. Germline V gene sequence: CDR1 PRHDT, CDR2 FYEKMQ (reference sequence). For the CDR3, the DNA is TGTGCCAGCAGCTTATATCTTGAAGCGATAGTCTTC. Amino acid sequence: CASSLYLEAIVF.

The chain is built from TRBV7-2 and TRBJ2-7; 7 bases agree with TRBD1. Unmatched junction bases numbered 3, after V lost 3 bases and J lost 4 bases. In germline, CDR1 is SGHTA, CDR2 FQGNSA. The CDR3 contains 13 residues. CDR3 coding DNA: TGTGCCAGCAGCTTCCACAGGGGATACGAGCAGTACTTC. Protein product: CASSFHRGYEQYF.

This clone was seen only once. The V call is TRBV2, the J call TRBJ1-1; TRBD1 is a possible D gene (5 bases). The CDR3 has 14 amino acids. Trimming removed 4 bases at V and 5 bases at J, with 14 bases between. Per germline, CDR1 SNHLY and CDR2 FYNNEI. DNA for the CDR3: TGTGCCAGCAGTGGGGACTCCCGGCGAACTGAAGCTTTCTTT. Amino acid sequence: CASSGDSRRTEAFF.

The rearrangement links TRBV7-3 to TRBJ2-3; D possibly corresponds to TRBD2 (5 bases). CDR1 is SGHTA and CDR2 is FQGTGA in the germline V gene. This CDR3 contains 14 residues. Trimming shortened V by 5 bases and J by 2 bases, and 11 bases separated the two germline ends. Here the CDR3 reads CASSLRGFTDTQYF. The CDR3 DNA follows: TGTGCCAGCAGCCTGCGAGGGTTCACAGATACGCAGTATTTT.

This clone was seen a handful of times. The chain employs TRBV29-1 and TRBJ2-7; TRBD2 is a possible D gene (6 bases). CDR3 length equals 12 residues. Trimming took 4 bases from V and 5 from J, leaving 12 bases between them. Germline V lookup: CDR1 SQVTM, CDR2 ANQGSEA. The CDR3 DNA reads as TGCAGCGTTGTAACAGGCGGGGACGAGCAGTACTTC. It translates to CSVVTGGDEQYF.

This clone was observed a single time. This rearrangement joins TRBV18 to TRBJ2-3; 9 nucleotides line up with TRBD1. The junction had 6 bases not matched to a gene; V was cut back by 6 bases and J by 2 bases. The CDR3 totals 15 residues. Looked up from germline, CDR1 is KGHSH and CDR2 is LQKENI. This CDR3 is CASSQRTGDTDTQYF. The CDR3 DNA sequence: TGTGCCAGCTCCCAAAGGACAGGGGACACAGATACGCAGTATTTT.

V and J are TRBV30 and TRBJ1-6, with D unclear. CDR3 length equals 16 residues. V lost 4 bases to trimming and J lost 0 bases, with 13 bases between them. From germline, CDR1 is GTSNPN and CDR2 SVGIG (reference sequence). CDR3 bases: TGTGCCTGGAATCTCTTAGGGAGCTCCTATAATTCACCCCTCCACTTT. Translation: CAWNLLGSSYNSPLHF. Drawing the rest from reference TRBV30 and TRBJ1-6, the complete variable domain is SQTIHQWPATLVQPVGSPLSLECTVEGTSNPNLYWYRQAAGRGLQLLFYSVGIGQISSEVPQNLSASRPQDRQFILSSKKLLLSDSGFYLCAWNLLGSSYNSPLHFGNGTRLTVT.

As concerns this clone: The same CDR3 can be traced to other DNA sequences in this sample. The chain links TRBV5-1 to TRBJ2-5; the match to TRBD2 covers 8 bases. There are 12 residues in the CDR3. The V gene's germline CDR1 is SGHRS and CDR2 YFSETQ. Unmatched junction bases numbered 1, after V lost 4 bases and J lost 5 bases. The CDR3 is CASSREGETQYF. The CDR3 bases are TGCGCCAGCAGCCGGGAGGGGGAGACCCAGTACTTC.

The rearrangement links TRBV29-1 to TRBJ1-3, with no clear D. V was trimmed by 6 bases and J by 0 bases, leaving 6 bases between them. The germline V gene encodes CDR1 SQVTM and CDR2 ANQGSEA. The CDR3 runs 12 residues. CDR3 nucleotide sequence: TGCAGCGTGTCCTACTCTGGAAACACCATATATTTT. This codes for CSVSYSGNTIYF.

The CDR3: CASNTAGTSGYNEQFF. The CDR3 nucleotides are TGTGCCAGCAACACTGCGGGGACTAGCGGATACAATGAGCAGTTCTTC. The chain couples TRBV28 to TRBJ2-1; 11 bases match TRBD2. Germline CDR1 MDHEN, CDR2 SYDVKM. CDR3 size: 16 residues. The J segment lost 4 bases and the V segment lost 7 bases, leaving 9 bases of the junction unmatched.

V usage is TRBV2 and J usage is TRBJ1-1; D may be TRBD1 (6 bases). The germline CDR1 and CDR2 sequences are SNHLY and FYNNEI. This CDR3 contains 14 residues. The V and J ends lost 4 bases and 4 bases respectively, with 13 bases between them. CDR3 nucleotides: TGTGCCAGCAGTGGGGGAGGGGGAGGCACTGAAGCTTTCTTT. Translation: CASSGGGGGTEAFF.

The CDR3 region is CASSPLFTQGARLNTEAFF. The CDR3 nucleotides read TGTGCCAGCTCACCACTATTTACACAGGGGGCGCGTCTGAACACTGAAGCTTTCTTT. The J gene is TRBJ1-1, the V gene TRBV18; 9 nucleotides agree with TRBD1. CDR3 length: 19 residues. The germline CDR1 and CDR2 sequences are KGHSH and LQKENI. The V and J ends lost 1 base and 0 bases, in that order; junction bases with no gene match: 12.

The J gene is TRBJ1-1, the V gene TRBV12-3 or TRBV12-4, with D perhaps TRBD1 (6 bases). CDR3 length equals 13 residues. Trimming left V 6 bases short and J 11 bases short, with 19 bases between. The CDR3 region has the DNA TGTGCCAGCAGCCTCACTCAAACAGGGAGCGCTTTCTTT. This codes for CASSLTQTGSAFF.

The V and J genes are TRBV27 and TRBJ2-7, with a possible D match to TRBD1 (6 bases). The germline V gene encodes CDR1 MNHEY and CDR2 SMNVEV (reference sequence). Between the trimmed V and J ends, which lost 8 bases and 7 bases, there was a span of 21 bases. The CDR3 spans 14 residues. DNA for the CDR3: TGTGCCAGCGGAGGTTCGTGGGGGCCTGGAGAGCAGTACTTC. As protein: CASGGSWGPGEQYF.

This rearrangement joins TRBV30 to TRBJ1-3, with D possibly matching TRBD1 (6 bases). Germline values: CDR1 GTSNPN, CDR2 SVGIG (reference sequence). This CDR3 is 15 amino acids long. The germline V and J ends were trimmed by 4 bases and 0 bases, with 13 bases remaining between them. CDR3 protein: CAWTDRSNSGNTIYF. DNA for the CDR3: TGTGCCTGGACTGACAGGTCGAACTCTGGAAACACCATATATTTT.

This sequence joins TRBV7-2 and TRBJ2-7; 8 bases match TRBD2. Unmatched junction bases numbered 8, after V lost 5 bases and J lost 2 bases. CDR3 length equals 15 residues. The germline V gene encodes CDR1 SGHTA and CDR2 FQGNSA. CDR3 DNA: TGTGCCAGCAGCCAGGGAGGGACTAGTGCCTACGAGCAGTACTTC. Translated, it gives CASSQGGTSAYEQYF.

This clone was counted a few times. The chain links TRBV5-6 to TRBJ1-4; D is unclear. The CDR3 contains 14 residues. V lost 0 bases to trimming and J lost 11 bases, with 14 bases between them. The germline V gene encodes CDR1 SGHDT and CDR2 YYEEEE. CDR3 sequence reads: CASSLGGSWEKLFF. In nucleotides, the CDR3 is TGTGCCAGCAGCTTGGGGGGATCCTGGGAGAAACTGTTTTTT.

J is TRBJ2-7 and V is TRBV30, with D unresolved. CDR3 length equals 11 residues. V lost 2 bases and J 6 bases, leaving 8 bases between the germline ends. The V gene's germline CDR1 is GTSNPN and CDR2 SVGIG (reference sequence). CDR3 loop: CAWSRNGEQYV. The CDR3 coding sequence is TGTGCCTGGAGTCGAAACGGCGAGCAGTACGTC.

This clone appeared once. The V gene is TRBV28, the J gene TRBJ2-6; D might be TRBD1 (6 bases). The V and J ends lost 5 bases and 2 bases respectively, with 16 bases between them. CDR3 length: 17 amino acids. Per the germline V gene, CDR1 is MDHEN and CDR2 is SYDVKM. The CDR3 DNA is TGTGCCAGCAGTCTAGCAACAGGGTTAGCTGGGGCCAACGTCCTGACTTTC. It encodes CASSLATGLAGANVLTF.

CDR3 loop: CASSPRQADTGELFF. The DNA of the CDR3 is TGTGCCAGCTCACCCCGACAGGCTGACACCGGGGAGCTGTTTTTT. The chain combines TRBV18 with TRBJ2-2; perhaps TRBD1 as D (6 bases). V was trimmed by 3 bases and J by 3 bases, leaving 11 bases between them. The germline gives CDR1 KGHSH, CDR2 LQKENI. This CDR3 comprises 15 residues.

This clone is a singleton in its sample. J is TRBJ1-1 and V is TRBV7-3; 8 bases match TRBD1. This CDR3 region has 14 residues. V was clipped by 6 bases and J by 4 bases; unmatched bases: 7. The germline V gene has CDR1 SGHTA and CDR2 FQGTGA. The CDR3 DNA sequence: TGTGCCAGCAGTCGGACAGGGATGTCCACTGAAGCTTTCTTT. It yields the protein CASSRTGMSTEAFF.

The chain has TRBV7-9 and TRBJ1-2; possible D gene TRBD1, 5 bases. The V gene's germline CDR1 is SEHNR and CDR2 FQNEAQ (reference sequence). V gave up 4 bases and J gave up 4 bases, with 19 bases separating them. The CDR3 length is 16 residues. CDR3 sequence: CASSSGREGRAYGYTF. The DNA for the CDR3 is TGTGCCAGCAGCTCAGGCCGGGAGGGCAGGGCCTATGGCTACACCTTC.